Below, 18 T cell receptor beta chains from the same sample are listed, as sequenced in a study of lymphopenia after photon versus proton radiotherapy. Method: immunoSEQ multiplex PCR; TCRdb's copy keeps in-frame clones and lacks some. The table records roughly 40,000 clones, just over 85% of them present only once. This specimen was peripheral blood, taken from a patient treated with proton-based radiotherapy. The receptors stem from a woman in her 70s with pancreatic cancer. Some clones in this sample may be carry-over from other donors' samples.

This sequence joins TRBV6-4 and TRBJ1-2; D is undetermined. The ends were cut back, 3 bases at V and 0 bases at J, with 14 bases in the middle. The germline gives CDR1 MRHNA, CDR2 SNTAGT. The CDR3 extends over 16 amino acids. The DNA for the CDR3 is TGTGCCAGCAGTGAATGGTATATCTCTACTAACTATGGCTACACCTTC. This encodes CASSEWYISTNYGYTF.

This sequence joins TRBV19 and TRBJ2-6, with D uncertain. V lost 7 bases and J 4 bases, leaving 14 bases between the germline ends. CDR1 and CDR2 from the germline V gene are LNHDA and SQIVND (reference sequence). The CDR3 is 15 amino acids. In DNA form, the CDR3 reads TGTGCCAGTAATGGGAAGGCGTCAGGGGCCAACGTCCTGACTTTC. This codes for CASNGKASGANVLTF.

This clone was observed a single time. This chain joins TRBV10-1 and TRBJ2-5; D might be TRBD2 (6 bases). V dropped 2 bases and J dropped 5 bases, with 15 bases sitting between them. The CDR3 sequence is 15 residues long. Germline CDR1 is WNHNN and CDR2 is SYGVQD (reference sequence). CDR3 sequence reads: CASSELGGVGETQYF. DNA for the CDR3: TGCGCCAGCAGTGAGCTTGGCGGGGTCGGGGAGACCCAGTACTTC.

CDR3 region: CAWSHGDRGTEAFF. The CDR3 DNA reads as TGTGCCTGGAGTCATGGAGACCGAGGGACTGAAGCTTTCTTT. The V gene is TRBV30, the J gene TRBJ1-1, with D unclear. Trimming took 2 bases from V and 5 from J, leaving 15 bases between them. The CDR3 has 14 amino acids. Germline assignment: CDR1 GTSNPN and CDR2 SVGIG (reference sequence).

This clone was seen more than once but under ten times. This chain connects TRBV7-3 to TRBJ2-2; D is unresolved. This CDR3 region has 14 residues. V lost 0 bases and J 5 bases, leaving 7 bases between the germline ends. Germline-derived CDR1 and CDR2 are SGHTA and FQGTGA. This CDR3 is CASSLTGRTGELFF. In DNA, the CDR3 is TGTGCCAGCAGCTTAACAGGGCGTACCGGGGAGCTGTTTTTT.

This clone occurred once. V is TRBV7-2 and J is TRBJ2-7; D assignment may be TRBD1 or TRBD2 (5 bases each). V lost 1 base to trimming and J lost 3 bases, with 10 bases between them. The CDR3 is 14 residues long. The V gene's germline CDR1 is SGHTA and CDR2 FQGNSA. The CDR3 DNA sequence: TGTGCCAGCAGCTTAGGGACGGGGCGCTACGAGCAGTACTTC. Translation: CASSLGTGRYEQYF.

The V gene is TRBV6-4, the J gene TRBJ2-3, with unresolved D. This CDR3 is built from 15 residues. The germline V and J ends were trimmed by 2 bases and 0 bases, with 9 bases remaining between them. Germline V gives CDR1 MRHNA, CDR2 SNTAGT. CDR3 sequence (DNA): TGTGCCAGCAGTGACCGGGCGGATAGCACAGATACGCAGTATTTT. Amino acid sequence: CASSDRADSTDTQYF.

The rearrangement joins TRBV5-8 to TRBJ2-7; tentatively, D is TRBD1 (5 bases). Trimming removed 0 bases at V and 2 bases at J, with 6 bases between. The CDR3 contains 13 residues. CDR1 and CDR2 from the germline V gene are SGHTS and YDEGEE. In DNA, the CDR3 is TGTGCCAGCAGCTTGGAGGGGCCCTACGAGCAGTACTTC. Encoded protein: CASSLEGPYEQYF.

The rearrangement uses TRBV5-1 and TRBJ2-3; 12 bases fit TRBD2. The V and J ends lost 4 bases and 6 bases, in that order; junction bases with no gene match: 12. Looked up from germline, CDR1 is SGHRS and CDR2 is YFSETQ. The CDR3 covers 17 residues. The CDR3 sequence: CASSLGTSGWVSDTQYF. CDR3 nucleotide sequence: TGCGCCAGCAGCCTAGGGACTAGCGGGTGGGTCTCGGATACGCAGTATTTT.

The rearrangement links TRBV30 to TRBJ2-1; D perhaps matches TRBD2 (6 bases). This CDR3 has 15 amino acids. Germline V gene data show CDR1 as GTSNPN and CDR2 as SVGIG (reference sequence). Trimming cost V 0 bases and J 4 bases, with 13 bases left between them. The CDR3 protein is CAWSVRASAYNEQFF. The CDR3 coding sequence is TGTGCCTGGAGTGTACGGGCTAGCGCTTACAATGAGCAGTTCTTC.

This clone was picked up one time. The chain is built from TRBV5-4 and TRBJ2-3, with 8 nucleotides matching TRBD2. Trimming took 3 bases from V and 5 from J; bases not matched to a gene: 5. The CDR3 extends over 14 amino acids. Germline V gene sequence: CDR1 SGHNT, CDR2 YYREEE (reference sequence). The CDR3 DNA sequence: TGTGCCAGCAGCTCAAGTCTAGCGGGAGATACGCAGTATTTT. It codes for CASSSSLAGDTQYF.

The genes are TRBV10-3 and TRBJ1-2; TRBD1 agrees at 7 bases. Germline V gene data show CDR1 as ENHRY and CDR2 as SYGVKD. The CDR3 is made up of 16 amino acids. The junction had 10 bases not matched to a gene; V was cut back by 2 bases and J by 4 bases. DNA of the CDR3: TGTGCCATCAGTGAGAGTTTCGGGGGGACAGTCTATGGCTACACCTTC. As protein: CAISESFGGTVYGYTF.

The chain uses TRBV7-8 and TRBJ2-3; possibly TRBD2 for D (5 bases). Trimming removed 4 bases from V and 11 bases from J, with 16 bases in between. In germline, CDR1 is SGHVS, CDR2 FQNEAQ. The CDR3 has 13 residues. The CDR3 loop reads CASSSPTTSGQYF. The CDR3 nucleotides are TGTGCCAGCAGCTCGCCGACTACCTCTGGGCAGTATTTT.

This chain joins TRBV28 and TRBJ1-2; 8 nucleotides agree with TRBD1. Germline values: CDR1 MDHEN, CDR2 SYDVKM. CDR3 size: 14 residues. V trimming: 2 bases; J trimming: 6 bases; junction bases outside the gene matches: 5. The CDR3 nucleotides read TGTGCCAGCAGTTTACTCCAGGGGGCGGATGGCTACACCTTC. Protein: CASSLLQGADGYTF.

The chain is built from TRBV6-5 and TRBJ2-7; TRBD1 agrees at 10 bases. Germline CDR1 MNHEY, CDR2 SVGAGI. The CDR3 consists of 15 residues. J was trimmed by 3 bases and V by 6 bases; bases with no gene match: 8. The CDR3 DNA follows: TGTGCCAGCAGGCACCGGGACAGGGGAAACTACGAGCAGTACTTC. Its translation is CASRHRDRGNYEQYF.

V gene TRBV7-9 combines with J gene TRBJ2-7; D remains ambiguous. The CDR3 runs to 13 residues. Trimming took 6 bases from V and 0 from J, leaving 9 bases between them. Germline V gene sequence: CDR1 SEHNR, CDR2 FQNEAQ (reference sequence). This chain's CDR3 is CASSADGSYEQYF. CDR3 nucleotide sequence: TGTGCCAGCAGTGCGGACGGCTCCTACGAGCAGTACTTC. Drawing the rest from reference TRBV7-9 and TRBJ2-7, the complete variable domain is DTGVSQNPRHKITKRGQNVTFRCDPISEHNRLYWYRQTLGQGPEFLTYFQNEAQLEKSRLLSDRFSAERPKGSFSTLEIQRTEQGDSAMYLCASSADGSYEQYFGPGTRLTVT.

This rearrangement joins TRBV18 to TRBJ2-7; D perhaps matches TRBD2 (6 bases). The CDR3 is 17 amino acids. The germline V gene encodes CDR1 KGHSH and CDR2 LQKENI. V was pared by 3 bases and J by 0 bases, with 18 bases between. The DNA of the CDR3 is TGTGCCAGCTCACCGGAGACCGGGACTCGATTCTCCTACGAGCAGTACTTC. It specifies CASSPETGTRFSYEQYF. Drawing the rest from reference TRBV18 and TRBJ2-7, the complete variable domain is NAGVMQNPRHLVRRRGQEARLRCSPMKGHSHVYWYRQLPEEGLKFMVYLQKENIIDESGMPKERFSAEFPKEGPSILRIQQVVRGDSAAYFCASSPETGTRFSYEQYFGPGTRLTVT.

The V gene is TRBV27, the J gene TRBJ2-7; 9 nucleotides agree with TRBD1. The germline gives CDR1 MNHEY, CDR2 SMNVEV (reference sequence). Trimming took 8 bases from V and 5 from J; bases not matched to a gene: 16. The CDR3 covers 16 residues. The CDR3, as DNA: TGTGCCAGCCGCCCCGTCGGAGGACAGGGGAGCAACGAGCAGTACTTC. Its translation is CASRPVGGQGSNEQYF.